Listed here are 8 T cell receptor beta chains from one sample, sequenced in a study of blood T cell repertoires in COVID-19. Assay: immunoSEQ multiplex PCR; the TCRdb copy retains only in-frame clones and omits some. The sample gives approximately 150,000 clones, around 82% of which show up once; roughly 10% is in the top ten. Specimen: peripheral blood. The receptors were gathered from a man between 70 and 80 years old with active or convalescent COVID-19.

The genes are TRBV5-1 and TRBJ1-5; maybe TRBD1 (6 bases). Germline V gene lookup returns CDR1 SGHRS and CDR2 YFSETQ. V was cut by 0 bases and J by 9 bases, with 13 bases left in between. The CDR3 spans 14 residues. CDR3 region: CASSLETGHGPQHF. The CDR3 region has the DNA TGCGCCAGCAGCTTGGAAACAGGGCATGGGCCCCAGCATTTT.

The rearrangement uses TRBV28 and TRBJ1-1; tentatively, D is TRBD1 (5 bases). The CDR3 length is 16 residues. Trimming pared 6 bases from V and 6 bases from J, leaving 23 bases between. CDR1 is MDHEN and CDR2 is SYDVKM in the germline V gene. In DNA, the CDR3 is TGTGCCAGCAGCCCCATGGGGCGGGGCCCGTCTTCTGAAGCTTTCTTT. Translating gives CASSPMGRGPSSEAFF.

In DNA, the CDR3 is TGTGCCAGCAGTAACAGCCGACGAACTAATGAAAAACTGTTTTTT. Amino acids: CASSNSRRTNEKLFF. The rearrangement joins TRBV9 to TRBJ1-4; the D is unclear. The CDR3 runs to 15 residues. The germline V gene has CDR1 SGDLS and CDR2 YYNGEE. V dropped 5 bases and J dropped 1 base, with 12 bases sitting between them.

The chain employs TRBV24-1 and TRBJ2-2, with D possibly matching TRBD1 (5 bases). The V and J ends lost 3 bases and 1 base respectively, with 11 bases between them. The CDR3 loop spans 16 amino acids. The germline CDR1 and CDR2 sequences are KGHDR and SFDVKD. The CDR3 here is CATSDLGQRNTGELFF. CDR3 nucleotide sequence: TGTGCCACCAGTGATCTAGGACAAAGGAACACCGGGGAGCTGTTTTTT.

This clone was counted once. This chain uses TRBV7-2 with TRBJ1-2; the D is unclear. The CDR3 has 15 amino acids. CDR1 and CDR2 (germline): SGHTA, FQGNSA. V lost 3 bases and J lost 4, with 15 bases in between. CDR3 nucleotides: TGTGCCAGCAGCTTGCGGGGTTCAACCCCCTATGGCTACACCTTC. This translates into CASSLRGSTPYGYTF.

Worth noting for this clone: The junction shows a germline mismatch at one end, possibly a read error. The chain is built from TRBV13 and TRBJ2-7, with 8 bases identical to TRBD1. Germline assignment: CDR1 PRHDT and CDR2 FYEKMQ (reference sequence). The CDR3 spans 13 residues. The CDR3 sequence: CVSSLGLDRGQYF. Here the CDR3 DNA reads TGTGTCAGCAGCTTAGGCCTCGACAGGGGACAGTACTTC.

This chain connects TRBV29-1 to TRBJ2-1; TRBD2 matches at 11 bases. Germline CDR1 SQVTM, CDR2 ANQGSEA. CDR3 length: 13 residues. The V and J ends lost 8 bases and 5 bases, in that order; junction bases with no gene match: 5. The CDR3 loop is CSYGTSGNNEQFF. CDR3 bases: TGCAGCTATGGGACTAGCGGTAACAATGAGCAGTTCTTC.

The chain employs TRBV5-1 and TRBJ1-1, with D hard to call. CDR1 and CDR2 (germline): SGHRS, YFSETQ. The V end was cut by 2 bases, the J end by 2 bases, with 7 bases between. There are 13 residues in the CDR3. The CDR3 DNA is TGCGCCAGCAGCTTTAACACCAACACTGAAGCTTTCTTT. Translation gives CASSFNTNTEAFF.